This T cell receptor beta chain was obtained from a study of T cell responses to AZD1222 COVID-19 vaccine. There are 18 residues in the CDR3. Germline CDR1 is MNHEY and CDR2 is SMNVEV (reference sequence). Trimming left V 5 bases short and J 3 bases short, with 20 bases between. This clone was recorded only once. Data came from immunoSEQ multiplex PCR; TCRdb stores just in-frame clones and leaves some out. Of 150,000 to 200,000 clones in the sample, roughly 93% were seen once. The sequenced sample was peripheral blood, obtained on day 0 of AZD1222 vaccination. This chain links TRBV27 with TRBJ2-6; the D call may be TRBD1 or TRBD2 (6 bases each). The receptor comes from an adult in good health. Written as DNA, the CDR3 is TGTGCCAGCAGTACACTTAGGGGGAGGACGGATGGGGCCAACGTCCTGACTTTC. Amino acids: CASSTLRGRTDGANVLTF.